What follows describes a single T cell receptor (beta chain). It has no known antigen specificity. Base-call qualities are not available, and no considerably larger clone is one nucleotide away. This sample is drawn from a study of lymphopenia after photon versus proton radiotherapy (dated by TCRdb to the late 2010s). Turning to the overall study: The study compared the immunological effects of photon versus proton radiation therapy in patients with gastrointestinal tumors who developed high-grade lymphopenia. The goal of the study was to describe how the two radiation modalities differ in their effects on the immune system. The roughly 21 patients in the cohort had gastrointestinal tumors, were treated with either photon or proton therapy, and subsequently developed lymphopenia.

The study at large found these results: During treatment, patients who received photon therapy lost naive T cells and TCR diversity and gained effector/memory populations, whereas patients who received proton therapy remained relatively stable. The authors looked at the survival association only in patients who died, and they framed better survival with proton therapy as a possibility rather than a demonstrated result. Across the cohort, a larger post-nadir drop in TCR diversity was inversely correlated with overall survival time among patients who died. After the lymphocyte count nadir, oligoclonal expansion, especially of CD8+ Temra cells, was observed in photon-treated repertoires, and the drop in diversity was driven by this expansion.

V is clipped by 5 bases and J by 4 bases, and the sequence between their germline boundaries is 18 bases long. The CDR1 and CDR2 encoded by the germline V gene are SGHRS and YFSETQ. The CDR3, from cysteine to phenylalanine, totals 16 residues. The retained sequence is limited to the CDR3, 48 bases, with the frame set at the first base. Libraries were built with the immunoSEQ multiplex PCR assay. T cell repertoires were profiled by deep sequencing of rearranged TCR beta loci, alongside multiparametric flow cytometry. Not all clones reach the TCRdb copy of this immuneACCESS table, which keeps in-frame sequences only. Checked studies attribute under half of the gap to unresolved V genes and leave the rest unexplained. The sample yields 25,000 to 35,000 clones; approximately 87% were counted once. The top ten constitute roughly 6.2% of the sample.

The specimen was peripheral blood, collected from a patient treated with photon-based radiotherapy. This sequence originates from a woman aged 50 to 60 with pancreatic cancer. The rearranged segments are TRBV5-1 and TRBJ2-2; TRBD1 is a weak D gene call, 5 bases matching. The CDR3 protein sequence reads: CASRRDSSEITGELFF. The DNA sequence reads TGCGCCAGCAGGCGCGACAGTTCGGAAATCACCGGGGAGCTGTTTTTT.